This T cell receptor (beta chain) was identified in a study of Tregs in tolerant kidney transplant recipients. The data were produced by immunoSEQ multiplex PCR, yet TCRdb's version contains in-frame clones alone and is incomplete. There are about 240,000 clones in the sample; roughly 80% occur only once, and about 0.64% lies in the top ten. This CDR3 is built from 20 residues. CDR1 SGHVS and CDR2 FQNEAQ come from the germline V gene. V trimming: 1 base; J trimming: 5 bases; junction bases outside the gene matches: 16. CD4+CD25+CD127- Tregs, CD4+CD25- non-Tregs, CD4 and CD8 cells were sorted. Points on this clone: Its antigen is undetermined.

Notes on the study in general: Biological reproducibility was not directly addressed in this study. Activated donor B cell expansion appeared to reveal the most relevant donor-specific TCRbeta repertoire.

The source is a human donor in good health. Sequencing was carried out using CD4+ T cells from blood. The chain couples TRBV7-8 to TRBJ2-1; 11 nucleotides agree with TRBD2. The CDR3 nucleotides read TGTGCCAGCAGCTTAGGCTTAACTAGCGGGAGTGCCCCGTGGGACAATGAGCAGTTCTTC. This codes for CASSLGLTSGSAPWDNEQFF.